This T cell receptor (beta chain) originates from a study of T cells after yellow fever vaccination. TCRdb recomputed calls from the 5' RACE reads with MiXCR, one row per CDR3 protein. The sample yields about 120,000 distinct CDR3 sequences, roughly 15% seen once. The germline V and J ends were trimmed by 1 base and 6 bases, with 3 bases remaining between them. CDR3 length: 11 residues. Germline assignment: CDR1 LNHNV and CDR2 YYDKDF (reference sequence). The chain carries TRBV15 and TRBJ1-1; no clear D. This sequence was found in a man aged 18-30 years who received the YFV17D yellow fever vaccine. The sequencing used CD8+ T cells sorted from PBMCs, collected 5 days after the yellow fever booster vaccination. DNA for the CDR3: TGTGCCACCAGCAGAGGCTCTGAAGCTTTCTTT. Translated: CATSRGSEAFF.